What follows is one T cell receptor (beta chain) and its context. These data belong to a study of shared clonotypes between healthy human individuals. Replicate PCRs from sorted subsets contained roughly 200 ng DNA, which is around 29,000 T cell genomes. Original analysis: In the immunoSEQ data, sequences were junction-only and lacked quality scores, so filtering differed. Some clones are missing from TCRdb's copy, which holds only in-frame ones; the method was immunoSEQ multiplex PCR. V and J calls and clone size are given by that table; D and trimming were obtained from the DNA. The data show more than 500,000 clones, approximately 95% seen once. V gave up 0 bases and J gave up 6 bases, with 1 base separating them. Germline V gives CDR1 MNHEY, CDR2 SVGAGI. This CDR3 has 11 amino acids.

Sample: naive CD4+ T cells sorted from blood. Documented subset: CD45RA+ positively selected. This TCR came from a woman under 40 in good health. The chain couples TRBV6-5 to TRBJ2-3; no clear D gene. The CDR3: CASSYSDTQYF. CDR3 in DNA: TGTGCCAGCAGTTACTCGGATACGCAGTATTTT.